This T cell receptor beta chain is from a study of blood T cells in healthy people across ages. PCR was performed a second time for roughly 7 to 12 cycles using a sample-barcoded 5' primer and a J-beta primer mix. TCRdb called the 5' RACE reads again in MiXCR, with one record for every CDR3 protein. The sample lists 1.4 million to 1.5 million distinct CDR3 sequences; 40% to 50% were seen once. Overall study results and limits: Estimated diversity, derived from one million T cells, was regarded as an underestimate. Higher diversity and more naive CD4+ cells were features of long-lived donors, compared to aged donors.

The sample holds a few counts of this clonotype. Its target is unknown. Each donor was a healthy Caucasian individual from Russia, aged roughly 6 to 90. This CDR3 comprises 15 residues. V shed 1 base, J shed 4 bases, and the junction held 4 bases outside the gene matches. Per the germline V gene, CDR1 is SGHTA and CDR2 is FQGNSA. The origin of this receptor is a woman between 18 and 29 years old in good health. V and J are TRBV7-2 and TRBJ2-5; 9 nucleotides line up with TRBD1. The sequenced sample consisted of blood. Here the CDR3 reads CASSLGDRDRETQYF. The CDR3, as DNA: TGTGCCAGCAGCTTAGGGGACAGGGATCGAGAGACCCAGTACTTC.